This T cell receptor (beta chain) derives from a study of cytotoxic CD8 clonotypes in ibrutinib-treated CLL. Trimming pared 1 base from V and 7 bases from J, leaving 16 bases between. CDR3 length: 16 amino acids. Germline V lookup: CDR1 LGHNA, CDR2 YNFKEQ. Sequenced by immunoSEQ multiplex PCR; TCRdb stores in-frame clones only, minus some. The sample shows approximately 130,000 clones, around 84% of them seen only once. This clone has a single count. The sample was PBMCs, taken after 24 months of ibrutinib treatment. V is TRBV4-2 and J is TRBJ1-4; D unclear. The TCR was taken from a human donor with chronic lymphocytic leukemia. The CDR3 reads CASSQVVGVGSEKLFF. The CDR3 DNA follows: TGTGCCAGCAGCCAAGTTGTCGGGGTGGGGAGTGAAAAACTGTTTTTT.